This is a list of T cell receptor beta chains from one sample in a study of graft-versus-host responses after intestinal transplantation. The protocol was immunoSEQ multiplex PCR, while the TCRdb copy is restricted to in-frame clones and leaves out a portion. The top ten clones hold about 6.3% of a sample with 86,000 or so clones, about nine tenths of them seen once. For these TCRs, the target antigens are not known. Sequenced material: unstimulated CD8+ T cells sorted from spleen or lymph node cells, taken before intestinal transplant. These receptors originate from a human donor who received an intestinal transplant. Both conserved end residues are part of each CDR3. The order of the fields is V gene, D gene, J gene, clone size, CDR3 protein, CDR3 DNA. D genes are given only for firm matches. Clone size, where shown, is once, few, many, or a class for clones that have expanded.

V: TRBV4-1
D: TRBD2
J: TRBJ2-5
size: .
CDR3: CASSPSQLAGDRAQYF
DNA: TGCGCCAGCAGCCCTTCCCAACTAGCGGGGGACCGGGCCCAGTACTTC

V: TRBV2
D: TRBD1
J: TRBJ1-6
size: .
CDR3: CASSPGQANSPLHF
DNA: TGTGCCAGCAGTCCCGGACAGGCGAATTCACCCCTCCACTTT

V: TRBV6-1
D: .
J: TRBJ2-2
size: large
CDR3: CASSEADTGELFF
DNA: TGTGCCAGCAGTGAAGCAGACACCGGGGAGCTGTTTTTT

V: TRBV28
D: .
J: TRBJ2-2
size: .
CDR3: CASSLFRGTANTGELFF
DNA: TGTGCCAGCAGTTTATTTCGTGGGACGGCGAACACCGGGGAGCTGTTTTTT

V: TRBV29-1
D: TRBD1
J: TRBJ1-1
size: .
CDR3: CSVAGTAKMNTEAFF
DNA: TGCAGCGTCGCCGGGACAGCGAAAATGAACACTGAAGCTTTCTTT

V: TRBV9
D: .
J: TRBJ2-5
size: .
CDR3: CASSDNTSPGLPGTPPQETQYF
DNA: TGTGCCAGCAGCGACAATACCTCGCCGGGACTTCCCGGGACCCCACCCCAAGAGACCCAGTACTTC

V: TRBV28
D: .
J: TRBJ1-6
size: .
CDR3: CASSWTVSSYNSPLHF
DNA: TGTGCCAGCAGTTGGACGGTTAGCTCCTATAATTCACCCCTCCACTTT

V: TRBV19
D: TRBD1
J: TRBJ1-6
size: .
CDR3: CASSIEEEGTGLNSPLHF
DNA: TGTGCCAGTAGTATAGAAGAAGAGGGGACAGGGTTGAATTCACCCCTCCACTTT

V: TRBV6-5
D: .
J: TRBJ2-7
size: .
CDR3: CASTGPGTYEQYF
DNA: TGTGCCAGCACGGGACCGGGCACCTACGAGCAGTACTTC

V: TRBV2
D: .
J: TRBJ1-1
size: .
CDR3: CASSEAQYMGEDTEAFF
DNA: TGTGCCAGCAGTGAAGCCCAGTATATGGGGGAAGACACTGAAGCTTTCTTT

V: TRBV5-4
D: .
J: TRBJ2-3
size: .
CDR3: CASSAQSDTQYF
DNA: TGTGCCAGCAGCGCCCAGTCAGATACGCAGTATTTT

V: TRBV11-2
D: .
J: TRBJ2-5
size: .
CDR3: CASEGLLETQYF
DNA: TGTGCCAGCGAGGGATTGTTAGAGACCCAGTACTTC

V: TRBV5-6
D: TRBD2
J: TRBJ2-2
size: .
CDR3: CASSLSLAGLTGELFF
DNA: TGTGCCAGCAGCTTGTCGCTAGCGGGACTCACCGGGGAGCTGTTTTTT

V: TRBV6-1
D: .
J: TRBJ2-7
size: .
CDR3: CASSEVVPYEQYF
DNA: TGTGCCAGCAGTGAAGTAGTTCCTTACGAGCAGTACTTC

V: TRBV23-1
D: TRBD1
J: TRBJ2-7
size: .
CDR3: CASSQPFDRAYEQYF
DNA: TGCGCCAGCAGTCAACCATTTGACAGGGCCTACGAGCAGTACTTC

V: TRBV5-1
D: .
J: TRBJ2-5
size: .
CDR3: CASSPPRLGGRTQYF
DNA: TGCGCCAGCAGCCCGCCGCGACTAGGGGGCAGGACCCAGTACTTC

V: TRBV6-1
D: TRBD1
J: TRBJ2-5
size: .
CDR3: CARNRGRWETQYF
DNA: TGTGCCAGAAACAGGGGGCGGTGGGAGACCCAGTACTTC

V: TRBV6-5
D: TRBD1
J: TRBJ1-2
size: .
CDR3: CASRLQGVVGYTF
DNA: TGTGCCAGCAGACTACAGGGGGTGGTTGGCTACACCTTC

V: TRBV5-6
D: TRBD1
J: TRBJ1-1
size: .
CDR3: CASSSGQTNTEAFF
DNA: TGTGCCAGCAGCTCGGGACAGACGAACACTGAAGCTTTCTTT

V: TRBV2
D: .
J: TRBJ2-7
size: once
CDR3: CASSTGFGSNEQYF
DNA: TGTGCCAGCAGTACAGGTTTCGGATCTAACGAGCAGTACTTC

V: TRBV9
D: .
J: TRBJ1-4
size: once
CDR3: CASSDGREKLFF
DNA: TGTGCCAGCAGCGACGGACGGGAAAAACTGTTTTTT

V: TRBV13
D: .
J: TRBJ1-2
size: .
CDR3: CASSADRYGYTF
DNA: TGTGCCAGCAGCGCCGACCGCTATGGCTACACCTTC

V: TRBV27
D: .
J: TRBJ2-5
size: .
CDR3: CASSIGPGEMETQYF
DNA: TGTGCCAGCAGTATCGGTCCAGGGGAAATGGAGACCCAGTACTTC

V: TRBV6-5
D: .
J: TRBJ1-5
size: .
CDR3: CASSWVEGQPQHF
DNA: TGTGCCAGCAGTTGGGTGGAGGGTCAGCCCCAGCATTTT

V: TRBV9
D: TRBD1
J: TRBJ2-1
size: .
CDR3: CASSDSGTGGNEQFF
DNA: TGTGCCAGCAGTGACTCAGGGACAGGGGGCAATGAGCAGTTCTTC

V: TRBV5-4
D: .
J: TRBJ1-2
size: .
CDR3: CASSLFMTGPYTF
DNA: TGTGCCAGCAGCTTGTTTATGACGGGTCCCTACACCTTC

V: TRBV5-1
D: .
J: TRBJ1-1
size: .
CDR3: CASRTRQDVSAFF
DNA: TGCGCCAGCAGAACCCGACAGGATGTGAGCGCTTTCTTT

V: TRBV7-9
D: TRBD1
J: TRBJ1-2
size: .
CDR3: CASSLLGGTGRTYYGYTF
DNA: TGTGCCAGCAGCTTATTGGGGGGGACAGGGAGGACCTACTATGGCTACACCTTC

V: TRBV5-1
D: TRBD2
J: TRBJ2-4
size: .
CDR3: CASSPRGLAALAKNIQYF
DNA: TGCGCCAGCAGCCCCCGGGGACTAGCGGCCCTAGCCAAAAACATTCAGTACTTC

V: TRBV29-1
D: .
J: TRBJ1-2
size: .
CDR3: CSVEERGAGYGYTF
DNA: TGCAGCGTCGAAGAAAGGGGCGCCGGCTATGGCTACACCTTC

V: TRBV12-5
D: TRBD1
J: TRBJ2-7
size: .
CDR3: CASGSGTGLYEQYF
DNA: TGTGCTAGTGGGTCAGGGACAGGTCTCTACGAGCAGTACTTC